This T cell receptor beta chain is drawn from a study of blood T cells in healthy people across ages. A sample-barcoded 5' primer and a J-beta primer mix were used in a second PCR of about 6 to 11 cycles. TCRdb re-called the 5' RACE reads with MiXCR, one entry per CDR3 protein. The table records 600,000 or so distinct CDR3 sequences, more than 45% of them present only once. Germline CDR1 reads KGHDR; CDR2 reads SFDVKD. V lost 7 bases to trimming and J lost 0 bases, with 13 bases between them. The CDR3 extends over 15 amino acids. The chain joins TRBV24-1 to TRBJ2-3, with D perhaps TRBD2 (5 bases). The sequence derives from a man aged 80 or over in good health. Sequenced input: blood. CDR3 region: CATRSTADSTDTQYF. CDR3 coding DNA: TGTGCCACCAGGAGCACAGCGGATAGCACAGATACGCAGTATTTT.